The rows below give T cell receptor beta chains drawn from one sample of a study of circulating CD8 cells and anti-PD-1 response in melanoma. TCRdb reprocessed the reads with MiXCR, giving one entry per CDR3 protein. The table lists over a hundred distinct CDR3 sequences, more than 10% of them singletons, with 40% to 50% in the top ten. The sample consisted of CD8+ T cells from PBMCs, taken at baseline or after one month of anti-PD-1 therapy (not recorded which). The receptor set was obtained from a human donor with melanoma. Each CDR3 is given with its conserved first and last residue. D genes are given only for firm matches. The size of a clone is reported for some rows only, either as once, few or many, or as a class for expanded clones.

D gene | clone size | J gene | V gene | CDR3 length | CDR3 DNA | CDR3 protein
- | large | TRBJ1-5 | TRBV19 | 15 | TGTGCCAGTAGTATAGGACAGGATTACTATCAGCCCCAGCATTTT | CASSIGQDYYQPQHF
- | - | TRBJ2-1 | TRBV29-1 | 13 | TGCAGCGTTGATCCGGGGGACTGTACAGAGCAGTTCTTC | CSVDPGDCTEQFF
- | - | TRBJ1-6 | TRBV7-2 | 13 | TGTGCCACCCGTCTTAAGGGAGGGTCACCCCTCCACTTC | CATRLKGGSPLHF
TRBD2 | - | TRBJ2-5 | TRBV28 | 12 | TGTGCCAGCACCAGCGGGAGGGAGACCCAGTACTTC | CASTSGRETQYF
TRBD1 | large | TRBJ1-1 | TRBV11-1 | 15 | TGTGCCAGCAGCACAGGACAGGCACTGAACACTGAAGCTTTCTTT | CASSTGQALNTEAFF
- | large | TRBJ2-7 | TRBV19 | 14 | TGTGCCAGTAGTATAAGGGCGGGACAGACCGAGCAGTACTTC | CASSIRAGQTEQYF
- | - | TRBJ2-7 | TRBV28 | 13 | TGTGCCAGCACCGATAGCCCCTCCTACGAGCAGTACTTC | CASTDSPSYEQYF
- | large | TRBJ2-7 | TRBV7-2 | 19 | TGTGCCAGCAGCTTAGTAGGACCGGGTGCGCGGGGGCCACCCTACGAGCAGTACTTC | CASSLVGPGARGPPYEQYF
TRBD1 | hyperexpanded | TRBJ1-1 | TRBV5-5 | 17 | TGTGCCAGCAGCCACGGAACCGGGACAGGGAAGTCGACGGAAGCTTTCTTT | CASSHGTGTGKSTEAFF
- | hyperexpanded | TRBJ2-7 | TRBV4-3 | 16 | TGCGCCAGCAGCCAAGAAGCCAGCGGTAGCTCCTACGAGCAGTACTTC | CASSQEASGSSYEQYF
TRBD2 | few | TRBJ2-7 | TRBV2 | 14 | TGTGCCAGCAGTGAAAGTTCGGGGGGCTACGAGCAGTACTTC | CASSESSGGYEQYF